This T cell receptor beta chain originates from a study of blood T cell repertoires in COVID-19. Study context: T cells, B-cell-depleted T cells, or PBMCs provided the cDNA or gDNA that served as material.

The repertoire was sequenced with immunoSEQ multiplex PCR; TCRdb's copy has only in-frame clones and lacks some. The data hold under 200,000 clones, with about 90% observed a single time. From germline, CDR1 is SGHRS and CDR2 YFSETQ. Losses at the gene ends were 0 bases for V and 3 bases for J; bases not matched to a gene: 5. The CDR3 covers 15 residues. Sequencing was performed on peripheral blood. J is TRBJ2-7 and V is TRBV5-1, with 8 positions matching TRBD1. The sequence derives from a man between 18 and 35 years old with active or convalescent COVID-19. CDR3 DNA sequence: TGCGCCAGCAGCTTGGGGCGGACAGGGAGCTACGAGCAGTACTTC. It encodes CASSLGRTGSYEQYF.